The clone carrying this TCR beta chain was counted only a few times. The data derive from a study of blood T cells in healthy people across ages. This CDR3 is built from 11 residues. The germline V gene encodes CDR1 MNHNS and CDR2 SASEGT. Trimming cost V 6 bases and J 6 bases, with 5 bases left between them. Combining a sample-barcoded 5' primer with a J-beta primer mix, a second PCR ran for roughly 7 to 12 cycles. TCRdb re-analysed the 5' RACE reads in MiXCR, keeping a single row per CDR3 protein. The table has hundreds of thousands of distinct CDR3 sequences, approximately 21% seen once; the top ten hold roughly 3.6%.

This TCR was sampled from a man between 65 and 80 years old in good health. The V call is TRBV6-1, the J call TRBJ1-4; no firm D call. Sequencing was done on a sample of blood. CDR3 coding DNA: TGTGCCAGCAGGGGTTATGAAAAACTGTTTTTT. This sequence encodes CASRGYEKLFF.